This T cell receptor (beta chain) is from a study of T cell responses to AZD1222 COVID-19 vaccine. Study background: Timing groups of about 4 and about 12 weeks for second doses were pooled. Points from the study as a whole: Spike-specific TCR breadth rose after two AZD1222 doses, and depth rose as well. Baseline antibody screening turned up just six or seven seropositive AZD1222 recipients. In a largely white British group with more females than males, clonal diversity was possibly underestimated.

Measured with immunoSEQ multiplex PCR; TCRdb has only the in-frame clones, and not every one. The table lists 95,000 to 150,000 clones, approximately 91% of them singletons, with around 2.4% in the top ten. CDR3 length: 14 residues. Germline-derived CDR1 and CDR2 are LGHDT and YNNKEL (reference sequence). V lost 4 bases, J lost 0 bases, and 9 bases lay in between. Concerning this clone itself: Its specificity is not known.

The sample was peripheral blood, taken on day 0 of AZD1222 vaccination. This clonotype was obtained from an adult in good health. The chain combines TRBV3-1 (or the pseudogene TRBV3-2) with TRBJ1-2; D is unclear. The CDR3 protein is CASSPPLANYGYTF. CDR3 coding DNA: TGTGCCAGCAGCCCCCCACTAGCTAACTATGGCTACACCTTC.